Below, 27 T cell receptor beta chains from the same sample are listed, as sequenced in a study of cytomegalovirus exposure and HLA in healthy donors (dated by TCRdb to 2016 to 2017). The method behind the library was the immunoSEQ multiplex PCR assay. The multiplex PCR relied on a mix of 60 forward primers for TCR Vbeta segments and 13 reverse primers for TCR Jbeta segments. The table was pulled from immuneACCESS by TCRdb, which kept in-frame rearrangements only. Such tables lose some clones; where checked, under half of the loss comes from unresolved V genes, and the rest has no known cause. The sample table holds about 150,000 clones, of which 70% to 80% were seen once. 1.4% to 1.5% of the sample comes from the top ten. The sample consisted of PBMCs. The receptor set was obtained from a woman between 25 and 40 years old in good health and CMV-seropositive.

This sequence joins TRBV7-3 and TRBJ1-1; D not resolved. Germline lookup yields CDR1 SGHTA and CDR2 FQGTGA. This CDR3 is 14 amino acids long. Trimming took off 5 bases at V and 1 base at J, with 11 bases between the two ends. In DNA form, the CDR3 reads TGTGCCAGCAGCCACCAGACTGGGAACACTGAAGCTTTCTTT. This translates into CASSHQTGNTEAFF. The entire variable domain, with the rest obtained from reference TRBV7-3 and TRBJ1-1, is as follows: GAGVSQTPSNKVTEKGKYVELRCDPISGHTALYWYRQSLGQGPEFLIYFQGTGAADDSGLPNDRFFAVRPEGSVSTLKIQRTERGDSAVYLCASSHQTGNTEAFFGQGTRLTVV.

This rearrangement joins TRBV7-6 to TRBJ1-1; a possible D gene is TRBD1 (6 bases). The CDR3 is made up of 13 amino acids. The germline V and J ends were trimmed by 5 bases and 11 bases, with 18 bases remaining between them. Germline values: CDR1 SGHVS, CDR2 FNYEAQ. The CDR3 region is CASSRNSGTWAFF. CDR3 DNA: TGTGCCAGCAGCCGAAACTCCGGGACATGGGCTTTCTTT.

The chain joins TRBV4-1 to TRBJ2-2; perhaps TRBD1 as D (6 bases). V was trimmed by 0 bases and J by 5 bases, leaving 19 bases between them. This CDR3 spans 18 amino acids. Germline V gives CDR1 MGHRA, CDR2 YSYEKL. The CDR3 DNA follows: TGCGCCAGCAGCCAAGATCGGTCCAGGGGAGATTGGACCGGGGAGCTGTTTTTT. Its protein product is CASSQDRSRGDWTGELFF.

The chain links TRBV27 to TRBJ2-1, with D maybe TRBD1 (6 bases). This CDR3 has 16 amino acids. The germline gives CDR1 MNHEY, CDR2 SMNVEV (reference sequence). Deletions cut 9 bases from V and 3 bases from J, with 21 bases between. CDR3 residues: CARPWTAESFYNEQFF. The CDR3 bases are TGTGCCAGGCCCTGGACAGCCGAATCGTTCTACAATGAGCAGTTCTTC.

This clone was recorded a few times. This rearrangement joins TRBV29-1 to TRBJ2-1; the match to TRBD2 covers 8 bases. This CDR3 region has 14 residues. Germline V gene sequence: CDR1 SQVTM, CDR2 ANQGSEA. Trimming took 7 bases from V and 6 from J; bases not matched to a gene: 11. In DNA, the CDR3 is TGCAGCGAGGCGGGAGGTAGCGGCCGCAATGAGCAGTTCTTC. The encoded protein is CSEAGGSGRNEQFF.

The rearrangement joins TRBV5-4 to TRBJ2-5, with D tentatively TRBD2 (5 bases). The CDR3 has 14 residues. V was pared by 2 bases and J by 5 bases, with 13 bases between. CDR1 is SGHNT, CDR2 YYREEE, per germline (reference sequence). This CDR3 reads CASSFQVGGETQYF. DNA for the CDR3: TGTGCCAGCAGCTTTCAGGTGGGCGGGGAGACCCAGTACTTC.

This chain uses TRBV28 with TRBJ2-7, with 12 bases aligning to TRBD2. The CDR3 has 16 residues. From germline, CDR1 is MDHEN and CDR2 SYDVKM. Trimming cost V 6 bases and J 1 base; bases outside gene matches: 7. CDR3: CASSLSGLAGSYEQYF. As DNA, the CDR3 is TGTGCCAGCAGCCTTAGCGGACTAGCGGGGTCCTACGAGCAGTACTTC.

This clone was observed a few times. This rearrangement joins TRBV25-1 to TRBJ1-5, with unresolved D. Germline-derived CDR1 and CDR2 are MGHDK and SYGVNS. This CDR3 is built from 13 residues. V was pared by 5 bases and J by 7 bases, with 12 bases between. The chain's CDR3 is CASSHDPGQPQHF. The CDR3 region has the DNA TGTGCCAGCAGTCACGATCCCGGGCAGCCCCAGCATTTT.

V gene TRBV6-6 combines with J gene TRBJ2-7, with 11 bases matching TRBD1. From germline, CDR1 is MNHNY and CDR2 SVGAGI (reference sequence). With 6 bases clipped from V and 5 bases from J, the junction kept 6 bases outside the gene matches. The CDR3 is 14 amino acids. The CDR3 protein is CASRGDRGRHEQYF. The CDR3 DNA follows: TGTGCCAGCAGGGGGGACAGGGGGAGACACGAGCAGTACTTC.

This clone was counted only a few times. CDR3: CATRGRPNTEAFF. The CDR3 nucleotides read TGTGCCACCCGGGGTCGACCGAACACTGAAGCTTTCTTT. The chain carries TRBV10-3 and TRBJ1-1; D remains unclear. V shed 10 bases and J shed 1 base, with 13 bases lying between them. There are 13 residues in the CDR3. In germline, CDR1 is ENHRY, CDR2 SYGVKD.

The V call is TRBV9, the J call TRBJ1-5; possibly TRBD1 for D (6 bases). Trimming cost V 3 bases and J 7 bases, with 11 bases left between them. In germline, CDR1 is SGDLS, CDR2 YYNGEE. The CDR3 extends over 13 amino acids. The CDR3 reads CASSASDRQPQHF. CDR3 coding DNA: TGTGCCAGCAGCGCCTCCGACAGGCAGCCCCAGCATTTT.

The chain joins TRBV5-5 to TRBJ2-5; TRBD1 is a possible D gene (5 bases). Germline CDR1 is SGHKS and CDR2 is YYEKEE (reference sequence). The CDR3 sequence is 14 residues long. With 4 bases removed from V and 5 bases from J, the gap between germline ends came to 15 bases. The CDR3 bases are TGTGCCAGCAGCCCTGGCAGGGTTGGGGAGACCCAGTACTTC. Residues: CASSPGRVGETQYF.

The genes are TRBV28 and TRBJ2-1; 13 bases agree with TRBD2. CDR3 length: 14 residues. Germline trimming cut 5 bases from V and 9 bases from J; bases unmatched to any gene: 4. The V gene's germline CDR1 is MDHEN and CDR2 SYDVKM. CDR3 in DNA: TGTGCCAGCAGTGGACTAGCGGGAGTCGGTGAGCAGTTCTTC. It encodes CASSGLAGVGEQFF.

The chain is built from TRBV7-3 and TRBJ2-1; a possible D gene is TRBD2 (5 bases). Trimming stripped 8 bases from V and 8 bases from J, with 13 bases between. Germline CDR1 and CDR2: SGHTA and FQGTGA. There are 12 residues in the CDR3. Written as DNA, the CDR3 is TGTGCCAGCGGAAAGTTTAGCGATGAGCAGTTCTTC. Translation gives CASGKFSDEQFF.

This clone was counted once. The genes are TRBV30 and TRBJ1-5, with 9 bases lining up with TRBD1. This CDR3 has 15 residues. After removal of 1 base from V and 7 bases from J, the junction contained 8 bases not matched to a gene. CDR1 and CDR2 from the germline V gene are GTSNPN and SVGIG (reference sequence). Written as DNA, the CDR3 is TGTGCCTGGAGTGCCACAGGGGGCTCTGGACAGCCCCAGCATTTT. This sequence encodes CAWSATGGSGQPQHF.

The V call is TRBV5-4, the J call TRBJ1-3, with a weak D call TRBD1 (6 bases). Trimming cost V 1 base and J 0 bases, with 11 bases left between them. The CDR3 length is 16 residues. Germline CDR1 SGHNT, CDR2 YYREEE (reference sequence). For the CDR3, the DNA is TGTGCCAGCAGCTTGCCAGGGGTAGGCTCTGGAAACACCATATATTTT. Translation: CASSLPGVGSGNTIYF. The entire variable domain, with the rest obtained from reference TRBV5-4 and TRBJ1-3, is as follows: ETGVTQSPTHLIKTRGQQVTLRCSSQSGHNTVSWYQQALGQGPQFIFQYYREEENGRGNFPPRFSGLQFPNYSSELNVNALELDDSALYLCASSLPGVGSGNTIYFGEGSWLTVV.

This rearrangement joins TRBV5-4 to TRBJ1-2, with unresolved D. CDR1 is SGHNT, CDR2 YYREEE, per germline (reference sequence). The CDR3 has 14 residues. V was cut by 4 bases and J by 3 bases, with 13 bases left in between. The CDR3 DNA reads as TGTGCCAGCAGCAGACAAGGTGGTGACTATGGCTACACCTTC. It specifies CASSRQGGDYGYTF.

The V gene is TRBV10-3, the J gene TRBJ1-1; the D gene is possibly TRBD1 (5 bases). Germline lookup yields CDR1 ENHRY and CDR2 SYGVKD. Between the trimmed V and J ends, which lost 6 bases and 6 bases, there was a span of 14 bases. The CDR3 has 13 residues. The CDR3 loop is CAIRVREVAEAFF. As DNA, the CDR3 is TGTGCCATCAGGGTCAGGGAAGTCGCTGAAGCTTTCTTT.

The chain recombines TRBV13 with TRBJ2-5; D is unresolved. The J call could be wrong; TRBJ2-7 is a better fit for the DNA end. Germline assignment: CDR1 PRHDT and CDR2 FYEKMQ (reference sequence). The CDR3 is 14 amino acids. The CDR3, as DNA: TGTGCCAGCAGCCCTAGTCCCAGTGGCTACGAGCAGTACTTC. It codes for CASSPSPSGYEQYF.

The DNA of the CDR3 is TGTGCCAGCAGCAAGCCCAGACTAGCGGCGAACACCGGGGAGCTGTTTTTT. It codes for CASSKPRLAANTGELFF. V gene TRBV21-1 combines with J gene TRBJ2-2; the tabulated D call, TRBD2, remains unverified against the DNA. TRBV21-1 represents a pseudogene. There are 17 residues in the CDR3.

The chain has TRBV19 and TRBJ1-2, with D unresolved. The CDR3 loop spans 12 amino acids. Germline V lookup: CDR1 LNHDA, CDR2 SQIVND (reference sequence). Deletions cut 4 bases from V and 2 bases from J, with 5 bases between. The CDR3 DNA is TGTGCCAGTAGTACGAGGAACTATGGCTACACCTTC. Translated: CASSTRNYGYTF. Filled out from reference TRBV19 and TRBJ1-2, the complete variable domain reads DGGITQSPKYLFRKEGQNVTLSCEQNLNHDAMYWYRQDPGQGLRLIYYSQIVNDFQKGDIAEGYSVSREKKESFPLTVTSAQKNPTAFYLCASSTRNYGYTFGSGTRLTVV.

Only one count was recorded for this clone. This CDR3 is also generated by other DNA sequences in the sample. The gene calls are TRBV27 and TRBJ2-1; 11 bases are a match to TRBD2. The germline gives CDR1 MNHEY, CDR2 SMNVEV (reference sequence). The trim removed 5 bases at V and 4 bases at J, leaving 4 bases unmatched. The CDR3 contains 15 residues. CDR3 sequence reads: CASSPGLAAYNEQFF. CDR3 nucleotides: TGTGCCAGCAGTCCGGGACTAGCGGCGTACAATGAGCAGTTCTTC.

The rearrangement uses TRBV6-5 and TRBJ1-4; D may be TRBD1 (5 bases). V shed 5 bases and J shed 8 bases, with 18 bases lying between them. This CDR3 contains 15 residues. Germline CDR1 and CDR2: MNHEY and SVGAGI. CDR3 DNA sequence: TGTGCCAGCAGTCCTGATAGGGGCTTACAAGAAAAACTGTTTTTT. It is translated as CASSPDRGLQEKLFF.

V usage is TRBV30 and J usage is TRBJ2-7, with TRBD1 identical over 7 bases. The CDR3 runs 13 residues. Trimming cost V 0 bases and J 3 bases; bases outside gene matches: 2. CDR1 and CDR2 from the germline V gene are GTSNPN and SVGIG (reference sequence). The CDR3 here is CAWSVGQIYEQYF. The CDR3 region has the DNA TGTGCCTGGAGTGTGGGACAGATCTACGAGCAGTACTTC.

This chain links TRBV10-1 with TRBJ2-1, with unresolved D. This CDR3 is built from 13 residues. V was cut by 8 bases and J by 0 bases, with 8 bases left in between. CDR1 WNHNN and CDR2 SYGVQD come from the germline V gene (reference sequence). CDR3 amino acids: CASSPGSYNEQFF. CDR3 nucleotides: TGCGCCAGCTCGCCGGGCTCCTACAATGAGCAGTTCTTC.

The chain combines TRBV13 with TRBJ2-7; D is unresolved. Germline V CDR1 and CDR2: PRHDT, FYEKMQ (reference sequence). The V and J ends lost 1 base and 2 bases respectively, with 6 bases between them. CDR3 length equals 13 residues. The CDR3 DNA is TGTGCCAGCAGCTTAGACTCAACCTACGAGCAGTACTTC. Protein sequence: CASSLDSTYEQYF. The whole variable domain, filled in from reference TRBV13 and TRBJ2-7, reads AAGVIQSPRHLIKEKRETATLKCYPIPRHDTVYWYQQGPGQDPQFLISFYEKMQSDKGSIPDRFSAQQFSDYHSELNMSSLELGDSALYFCASSLDSTYEQYFGPGTRLTVT.

This sequence joins TRBV2 and TRBJ1-2; 9 positions match TRBD1. Trimming at V came to 3 bases and at J to 8 bases, leaving 7 bases not matched to a gene. Per the germline V gene, CDR1 is SNHLY and CDR2 is FYNNEI. CDR3 length: 14 residues. The CDR3 spells CASSEGDRVRGYTF. CDR3 coding DNA: TGTGCCAGCAGTGAGGGGGACAGGGTACGCGGCTACACCTTC.